This is a list of T cell receptor beta chains from one sample in a study of Japanese encephalitis immunity and Zika vaccine responses. One entry per CDR3 protein, called by TCRdb with MiXCR from the 5' RACE reads. The specimen's table records approximately 78 distinct CDR3 sequences. This material consisted of antigen-activated CD4+ T cells from blood, cultured, taken during a Zika inactivated vaccine study. The receptors here all came from an adult woman who received an inactivated Zika virus vaccine. CDR3s include the opening cysteine and the closing phenylalanine or tryptophan. D genes are given only for firm matches. Clone size is stated in some rows and not others, as once, few, many or a class when expanded.

j_gene | v_gene | d_gene | len | abundance | CDR3aa | CDR3nt
TRBJ1-1 | TRBV28 | TRBD1 | 13 | large | CATLGTVNTEAFF | TGTGCCACCCTCGGGACAGTGAACACTGAAGCTTTCTTT
TRBJ2-3 | TRBV14 | TRBD2 | 18 | large | CASSQLAGSLASTDTQYF | TGTGCCAGCAGCCAACTAGCGGGCTCGCTTGCTAGCACAGATACGCAGTATTTT
TRBJ2-5 | TRBV3-1 | TRBD1 | 16 | medium-sized | CASSQGQGVGQETQYF | TGTGCCAGCAGCCAAGGACAGGGGGTGGGCCAAGAGACCCAGTACTTC
TRBJ1-3 | TRBV28 | . | 13 | . | CASSPTVGNTIYF | TGTGCCAGCAGCCCGACAGTAGGAAACACCATATATTTT
TRBJ2-5 | TRBV5-1 | TRBD2 | 15 | hyperexpanded | CASSGLAGLQETQYF | TGCGCCAGCAGCGGCTTAGCGGGACTCCAAGAGACCCAGTACTTC
TRBJ1-2 | TRBV4-3 | . | 16 | large | CASSQEGPPGNYGYTF | TGCGCCAGCAGCCAAGAGGGACCCCCGGGGAACTATGGCTACACCTTC
TRBJ1-3 | TRBV30 | . | 14 | hyperexpanded | CAWKLAGSGNTIYF | TGTGCCTGGAAATTGGCTGGAAGTGGAAACACCATATATTTT
TRBJ2-7 | TRBV7-6 | TRBD1 | 15 | large | CASSPTGTVIYEQYF | TGTGCCAGCAGCCCAACCGGGACAGTAATTTACGAGCAGTACTTC
TRBJ1-5 | TRBV7-2 | TRBD1 | 15 | large | CASSLTGDHNQPQHF | TGTGCCAGCAGCTTAACAGGGGACCACAATCAGCCCCAGCATTTT
TRBJ2-3 | TRBV5-1 | . | 16 | hyperexpanded | CASSLLGVGATDTQYF | TGCGCCAGCAGCTTGTTGGGCGTCGGCGCCACAGATACGCAGTATTTT
TRBJ1-2 | TRBV9 | . | 15 | large | CASSVSSGRIYGYTF | TGTGCCAGCAGCGTATCTTCGGGCAGGATATATGGCTACACCTTC
TRBJ1-5 | TRBV6-2/TRBV6-3 | . | 13 | hyperexpanded | CASSYSMAWPQHF | TGTGCCAGCAGTTACTCGATGGCCTGGCCCCAGCATTTT
TRBJ2-1 | TRBV4-3 | . | 14 | hyperexpanded | CASSHGDLYNEQFF | TGCGCCAGCAGCCATGGGGACCTCTACAATGAGCAGTTCTTC
TRBJ1-2 | TRBV29-1 | . | 12 | few | CSVEGPVFGYTF | TGCAGCGTTGAAGGGCCTGTCTTTGGCTACACCTTC
TRBJ2-1 | TRBV5-6 | TRBD1 | 14 | large | CASSLGTGRNEQFF | TGTGCCAGCAGCTTGGGGACAGGGAGAAATGAGCAGTTCTTC
TRBJ2-1 | TRBV12-3/TRBV12-4 | TRBD2 | 14 | hyperexpanded | CASSRSGRVDEQFF | TGTGCCAGCAGTCGTAGCGGGAGGGTCGATGAGCAGTTCTTC
TRBJ2-3 | TRBV20-1 | TRBD1 | 15 | large | CSARDNRGTGGTQYF | TGCAGTGCTAGAGACAACCGAGGAACAGGGGGCACGCAGTATTTT